Listed below are T cell receptor beta chains from one sample, sequenced in a study of T cell repertoires in aging, cancer and after chemotherapy. One entry per CDR3 protein, called by TCRdb with MiXCR from the multiplex PCR reads. The sample shows 3,700 or so distinct CDR3 sequences, about 30% of them seen only once. The sequenced sample was blood. These receptors came from a human donor with a solid tumor. The CDR3 runs from the conserved cysteine through the conserved F or W. The D gene is left open where the match is weak. Clone size is shown for a subset of rows, as once, few, many or a class of expanded clone.

>TRBV19|TRBJ2-2|.|.
TGTGCCAGTAGTATTGCCACGGGGCTCGTTGACACCGGGGAGCTGTTTTTT
CASSIATGLVDTGELFF
>TRBV20-1|TRBJ1-1|.|TRBD1
TGCAGTGCGCCCGAGGGGGCGCGGACTGAAGCTTTCTTT
CSAPEGARTEAFF
>TRBV5-4|TRBJ1-6|few|.
TGTGCCAGCAGCGTAGGCGTAGAAAATTCACCCCTCCACTTT
CASSVGVENSPLHF
>TRBV7-9|TRBJ2-2|few|.
TGTGCCAGCAGCTTGTTGATCGGGGAGCTGTTTTTT
CASSLLIGELFF
>TRBV5-4|TRBJ2-1|.|TRBD2
TGTGCCAGCAGCTCCGGACTAGCGGCCTACAATGAGCAGTTCTTC
CASSSGLAAYNEQFF
>TRBV27|TRBJ1-5|few|.
TGTGCCAGCAGTTTATGGGCAGAGCCCCGCAATCAGCCCCAGCATTTT
CASSLWAEPRNQPQHF
>TRBV18|TRBJ1-5|.|.
TGTGCCAGCTCACCACCACGTGGGGGGAATCAGCCCCAGCATTTT
CASSPPRGGNQPQHF
>TRBV6-2/TRBV6-3|TRBJ2-5|.|.
TGTGCCAGCAGTTATGGGGCAGGGGTCCAAGAGACCCAGTACTTC
CASSYGAGVQETQYF
>TRBV4-3|TRBJ2-3|.|.
TGTGCCAGCAGCCAAATGGAGGCAATGGAGCGTACGCAGTATTTT
CASSQMEAMERTQYF
>TRBV5-1|TRBJ2-7|.|.
TGCGCCAGCAGCTTGGGGGGGGACGAGCAGTACTTC
CASSLGGDEQYF
>TRBV19|TRBJ2-6|.|TRBD1
TGTGCCAGTAGCCCGGGACAGGGTAGTGGGGCCAACGTCCTGACTTTC
CASSPGQGSGANVLTF
>TRBV12-3/TRBV12-4|TRBJ1-5|few|TRBD1
TGTGCCAGCAATCGACAGGGGGGGTCTCAGCCCCAGCATTTT
CASNRQGGSQPQHF
>TRBV7-6|TRBJ2-1|.|.
TGTGCCAGCGGCGGTACACTCTACAATGAGCAGTTCTTC
CASGGTLYNEQFF
>TRBV20-1|TRBJ2-5|.|TRBD2
TGCAGTGCTAGAGATTGGGCGGGGGGGGCGGAGACCCAGTACTTC
CSARDWAGGAETQYF
>TRBV5-5|TRBJ2-2|medium-sized|.
TGTGCCAGCAGCCCTGGGCCCCAGGGAGGAACCGGGGAGCTGTTTTTT
CASSPGPQGGTGELFF
>TRBV18|TRBJ2-7|.|TRBD1
TGTGCCAGCTCACCACTCGAAAGGGGGCGGCGAGAGCAGTACTTC
CASSPLERGRREQYF
>TRBV19|TRBJ2-2|medium-sized|.
TGTGCCAGTAGTAGGTTTCCACCCAACACCGGGGAGCTGTTTTTT
CASSRFPPNTGELFF
>TRBV12-3/TRBV12-4|TRBJ2-3|medium-sized|.
TGTGCCAGCAGTCGGCCCTCAGGGGGCACAGATACGCAGTATTTT
CASSRPSGGTDTQYF
>TRBV19|TRBJ1-5|medium-sized|TRBD1
TGTGCCAGTAGCCGCGACAGGGATCAGCCCCAGCATTTT
CASSRDRDQPQHF
>TRBV7-2|TRBJ2-7|.|.
TGTGCCAGCAGCTTAGGGGTCGTGAACGAGCAGTACTTC
CASSLGVVNEQYF
>TRBV18|TRBJ1-1|once|TRBD1
TGTGCCAGCTCACCGAGGGGGCCCCAGAACACTGAAGCTTTCTTT
CASSPRGPQNTEAFF
>TRBV30|TRBJ2-5|.|.
TGTGCCTGGAGTCCCCCCATACTCCAAGAGACCCAGTACTTC
CAWSPPILQETQYF
>TRBV5-6|TRBJ1-2|.|.
TGTGCCAGCAGCCAGGGATCATCCCCCTATGGCTACACCTTC
CASSQGSSPYGYTF
>TRBV20-1|TRBJ1-6|.|.
TGCAGTGCCAATTTCGCAGGGGTTTCCTATAATTCACCCCTCCACTTT
CSANFAGVSYNSPLHF
>TRBV13|TRBJ1-2|.|.
TGTGCCAGCAGCGCCCGGCGGGGTAACTATGGCTACACCTTC
CASSARRGNYGYTF
>TRBV7-6|TRBJ2-7|few|.
TGTGCCAGCAGCTTAGGGGTCTACGAGCAGTACTTC
CASSLGVYEQYF
>TRBV12-3/TRBV12-4|TRBJ2-2|few|TRBD2
TGTGCCAGCAGTCCAAGCGGGGGTCCCACCGGGGAGCTGTTTTTT
CASSPSGGPTGELFF
>TRBV5-4|TRBJ2-7|.|TRBD2
TGTGCCAGCAGACTAGCGGGGGGCGGGAGCTACGAGCAGTACTTC
CASRLAGGGSYEQYF
>TRBV14|TRBJ2-7|.|.
TGTGCCAGCAGCCAAGAAGGAAAGGGGTTCTACGAGCAGTACTTC
CASSQEGKGFYEQYF
>TRBV12-3/TRBV12-4|TRBJ1-2|.|.
TGTGCCAGCAGTTTAGTGGCAGGGGCAAACTATGGCTACACCTTC
CASSLVAGANYGYTF
>TRBV6-5|TRBJ2-5|medium-sized|.
TGTGCCAGCAGTTACTCGAAGACCCAGTACTTC
CASSYSKTQYF
>TRBV20-1|TRBJ1-1|.|.
TGCAGTGCTAGAGGAAGCAGGGTTGGTGTCGCTGAAGCTTTCTTT
CSARGSRVGVAEAFF
>TRBV7-4|TRBJ2-5|.|.
TGTGCCAGCAGCTTCCCCCCGGAGACCCAGTACTTC
CASSFPPETQYF
>TRBV12-3/TRBV12-4|TRBJ2-3|medium-sized|TRBD2
TGTGCCAGCAGTTTAGGTGCTAGCGGGGAGGATACGCAGTATTTT
CASSLGASGEDTQYF
>TRBV18|TRBJ2-7|.|.
TGTGCCAGCTCTCTACAGCGCTACGAGCAGTACTTC
CASSLQRYEQYF
>TRBV20-1|TRBJ1-4|.|.
TGCAGTGCTAGAGAGGCGGTTCGGAATGAAAAACTGTTTTTT
CSAREAVRNEKLFF
>TRBV27|TRBJ2-3|medium-sized|.
TGTGCCAGCAGTTTAGGGAACTACTTCACAGATACGCAGTATTTT
CASSLGNYFTDTQYF
>TRBV7-2|TRBJ2-7|.|.
TGTGCCAGCAGCCCCCGGCCCGACTCCTACGAGCAGTACTTC
CASSPRPDSYEQYF
>TRBV27|TRBJ1-2|medium-sized|.
TGTGCCAGCAGCACCGGGGGCTACACCTTC
CASSTGGYTF
>TRBV5-1|TRBJ1-3|.|.
TGCGCCAGCAGCCCGAACGGGGGTTGGCGAAACACCATATATTTT
CASSPNGGWRNTIYF